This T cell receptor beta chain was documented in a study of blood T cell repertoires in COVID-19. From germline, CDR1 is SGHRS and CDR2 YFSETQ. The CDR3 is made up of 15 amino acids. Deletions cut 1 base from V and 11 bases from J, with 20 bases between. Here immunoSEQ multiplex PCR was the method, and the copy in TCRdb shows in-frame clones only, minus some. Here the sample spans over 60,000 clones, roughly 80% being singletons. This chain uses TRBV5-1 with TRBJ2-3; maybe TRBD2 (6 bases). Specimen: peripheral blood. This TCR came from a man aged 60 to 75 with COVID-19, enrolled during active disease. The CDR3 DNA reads TGCGCCAGCAGCTTGTGGGGGGAAGGGGCTAGCGTGCAGTATTTT. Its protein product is CASSLWGEGASVQYF.